These T cell receptor beta chains were read from a single sample in a study of graft-versus-host responses after intestinal transplantation. Clones were sequenced by immunoSEQ multiplex PCR, and TCRdb holds only the in-frame ones, with some missing. The repertoire holds some 27,000 clones, with over 85% as singletons. Sequenced here: PBMCs, sampled 18 days after transplant. Every receptor here comes from a human patient who received an intestinal transplant, so some T cells may come from the graft donor. Each CDR3 is given with its conserved first and last residue. D genes are given only for firm matches. Clone size is shown for a subset of rows, as once, few, many or a class of expanded clone.

TRBJ2-7	NA	TRBV5-1	NA	TGCGCCAGCAGCCGGACGGACGTGCCCTCCTACGAGCAGTACTTC	CASSRTDVPSYEQYF
TRBJ1-1	NA	TRBV7-3	NA	TGTGCCAGCAGCCCCCTCCGGGATACTGAAGCTTTCTTT	CASSPLRDTEAFF
TRBJ2-3	few	TRBV6-4	NA	TGTGCCAGCAGTGACTCTCCCGGGGCCACAGATACGCAGTATTTT	CASSDSPGATDTQYF
TRBJ2-1	NA	TRBV11-3	NA	TGTGCCAGCAGCTTAGACGGGGCTAACAATGAGCAGTTCTTC	CASSLDGANNEQFF
TRBJ2-2	NA	TRBV7-2	NA	TGTGCCAGCAGCTGGGGGGAGAGCACCGGGGAGCTGTTTTTT	CASSWGESTGELFF
TRBJ2-7	NA	TRBV7-9	NA	TGTGCCAGCGGGGGACTTTCTTCCTACGAGCAGTACTTC	CASGGLSSYEQYF
TRBJ2-7	NA	TRBV5-4	NA	TGTGCCAGCAGCTTGGCCGGACAGTCATCCTACGAGCAGTACTTC	CASSLAGQSSYEQYF
TRBJ1-3	few	TRBV10-3	NA	TGTGCCATCAGTGAACAGCCTTTCCTTTCCTCTGGAAACACCATATATTTT	CAISEQPFLSSGNTIYF
TRBJ2-4	NA	TRBV11-2	NA	TGTGCCAGCAGCTTAGTAAGGCTAGCCAAAAACATTCAGTACTTC	CASSLVRLAKNIQYF
TRBJ2-7	NA	TRBV7-8	NA	TGTGCCACTCTAGGGCAGTACGAGCAGTACTTC	CATLGQYEQYF
TRBJ1-2	NA	TRBV27	NA	TGTGCCAGCAGTTTATCCATTCAGGGAGGCTACACCTTC	CASSLSIQGGYTF
TRBJ2-7	NA	TRBV5-1	NA	TGCGCCAGCTCCGAACAGGGCGGCCCCTACGAGCAGTACTTC	CASSEQGGPYEQYF